This T cell receptor beta chain is drawn from a study of cytomegalovirus exposure and HLA in healthy donors. About the research overall: Out of approximately 170 million T cells, an earlier analysis found around 110 million unique TCR beta sequences in total.

Trimming pared 2 bases from V and 8 bases from J, leaving 6 bases between. Germline CDR1 reads SEHNR; CDR2 reads FQNEAQ (reference sequence). The CDR3 is made up of 11 amino acids. A multiplex PCR was run with 60 Vbeta primers and 13 Jbeta primers. Libraries were prepared by immunoSEQ multiplex PCR; TCRdb keeps only in-frame clonotypes and omits some of them. The table lists 80,000 or so clones. The rearrangement uses TRBV7-9 and TRBJ1-1; a weak D match, TRBD1 (5 bases). This TCR derives from a man aged 50 or older in good health and CMV-seropositive. The material sequenced was PBMCs. This CDR3 reads CASSLTGEAFF. Written as DNA, the CDR3 is TGTGCCAGCAGCTTAACAGGAGAAGCTTTCTTT.